This T cell receptor beta chain was recovered during a study of cytomegalovirus exposure and HLA in healthy donors. Study at large: The roughly 130 validation repertoires used the same platform as the 550 to 850 first-cohort repertoires (as reported by a later analysis). Whole-study results and caveats: The study put 150 or so TCR beta chains on its list as cytomegalovirus-associated.

Sequencing was performed with immunoSEQ multiplex PCR; in TCRdb, only in-frame clones are kept and a portion is missing. Among 250,000 to 300,000 clones listed, around 89% were seen once. With regard to this clone: Antigen unknown.

The CDR3 spans 15 residues. With V trimmed by 0 bases and J by 5 bases, 5 bases remained unmatched. CDR1 is SGHRS and CDR2 is YFSETQ in the germline V gene. The receptor was derived from a woman aged 18 to 35 in good health and CMV-seronegative. Sequenced sample: PBMCs. V gene TRBV5-1 combines with J gene TRBJ2-3; 8 bases are shared with TRBD1. The CDR3: CASSLGQGAGDTQYF. Written as DNA, the CDR3 is TGCGCCAGCAGCTTGGGCCAGGGGGCGGGAGATACGCAGTATTTT.